This TCR beta chain emerged from a study of blood T cell repertoires in COVID-19. In this sample, this clone turned up a few times. Produced via immunoSEQ multiplex PCR; TCRdb's table is partial and in-frame only. This table has roughly 180,000 clones, around 85% appearing once. What was sequenced was PBMCs or T cells enriched from blood (not recorded which). This TCR was sampled from a woman in her 40s with acute COVID-19.

The CDR3 reads CASSLRLAGPNTGELFF. CDR3 DNA: TGTGCCAGCAGCCTAAGACTAGCGGGCCCGAACACCGGGGAGCTGTTTTTT. The chain carries TRBV3-1 (or the pseudogene TRBV3-2) and TRBJ2-2; 10 positions agree with TRBD2. Germline V gives CDR1 LGHDT, CDR2 YNNKEL (reference sequence). J lost 0 bases, V lost 4 bases, and 5 bases had no gene match. The CDR3 is 17 amino acids.